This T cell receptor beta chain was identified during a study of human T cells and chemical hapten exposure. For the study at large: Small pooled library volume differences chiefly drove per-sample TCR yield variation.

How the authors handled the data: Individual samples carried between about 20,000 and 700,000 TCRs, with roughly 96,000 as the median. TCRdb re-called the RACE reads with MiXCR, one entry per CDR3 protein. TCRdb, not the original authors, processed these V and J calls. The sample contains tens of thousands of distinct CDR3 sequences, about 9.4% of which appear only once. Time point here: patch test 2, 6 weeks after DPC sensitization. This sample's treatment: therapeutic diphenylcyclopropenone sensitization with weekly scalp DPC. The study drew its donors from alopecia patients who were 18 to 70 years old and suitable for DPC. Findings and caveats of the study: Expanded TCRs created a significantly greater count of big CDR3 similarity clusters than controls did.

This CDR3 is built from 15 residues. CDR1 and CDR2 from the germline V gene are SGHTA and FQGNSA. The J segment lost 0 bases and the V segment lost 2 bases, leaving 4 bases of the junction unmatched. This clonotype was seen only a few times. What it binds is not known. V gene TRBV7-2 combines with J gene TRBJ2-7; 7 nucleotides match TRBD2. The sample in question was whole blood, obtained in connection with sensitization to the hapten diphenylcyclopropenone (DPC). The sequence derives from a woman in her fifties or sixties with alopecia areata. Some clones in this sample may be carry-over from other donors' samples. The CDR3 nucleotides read TGTGCCAGCAGCTTATCTAGCGGCGTCTCCTACGAGCAGTACTTC. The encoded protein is CASSLSSGVSYEQYF.